The rows below give T cell receptor beta chains drawn from one sample of a study of vaccination and CD4 T cells after COVID-19. Their specific antigens are unknown. TCRdb recomputed calls from the PCR reads with MiXCR, one row per CDR3 protein. The data contain about 4,900 distinct CDR3 sequences, roughly 28% of them seen just once; the ten biggest clones take up around 34%. The material sequenced was CD4+ T cells from blood, cultured in vitro. The source is a human donor in good health. CDR3s include the opening cysteine and the closing phenylalanine or tryptophan. D genes are given only for firm matches. Rows may omit the clone size; those that give it use once, few, many or a size class.

D gene	clone size	V gene	J gene	CDR3 DNA	CDR3 protein
TRBD1	-	TRBV20-1	TRBJ2-1	TGCAGTGCCCCTGGACAGGGAAGGGATGAGCAGTTCTTC	CSAPGQGRDEQFF
-	-	TRBV19	TRBJ1-1	TGTGCCAGTAGTAGAGAGGGATACACTGAAGCTTTCTTT	CASSREGYTEAFF
-	few	TRBV6-1	TRBJ1-2	TGTGCCAGCACCCCAACCCCTTGGGATGGCTACACCTTC	CASTPTPWDGYTF
TRBD1	medium-sized	TRBV30	TRBJ1-2	TGTGCCTTCTACAGGGGGGACTATGGCTACACCTTC	CAFYRGDYGYTF
TRBD1	-	TRBV14	TRBJ2-3	TGTGCCAGCAGCCGCTCAGGGAATACAGGGGGCTTGGGAGATACGCAGTATTTT	CASSRSGNTGGLGDTQYF
-	-	TRBV27	TRBJ1-2	TGTGCCAGCAGTTTAATAGGGGGGGAGTTCTATGGCTACACCTTC	CASSLIGGEFYGYTF
-	few	TRBV12-3/TRBV12-4	TRBJ1-5	TGTGCCAGCAGTCCCTCTAGCAATCAGCCCCAGCATTTT	CASSPSSNQPQHF
TRBD2	-	TRBV6-5	TRBJ2-5	TGTGCCAGCAGTTTGGATGTGGCGGGGGAGGAGACCCAGTACTTC	CASSLDVAGEETQYF
-	-	TRBV19	TRBJ1-1	TGTGCCAGTAGGAACACAGAGGGAGCTTTCTTT	CASRNTEGAFF
TRBD1	-	TRBV11-3	TRBJ1-1	TGTGCCAGCAGCATGACAGGGGGCCGATCGGACACTGAAGCTTTCTTT	CASSMTGGRSDTEAFF
-	few	TRBV19	TRBJ2-7	TGTGCCAGTAGCCGGGGAATAGGGAGCTCCTACGAGCAGTACTTC	CASSRGIGSSYEQYF
-	-	TRBV6-1	TRBJ1-5	TGTGCCAGCAGAGGGATCGGCCAGGCGGGCAATCAGCCCCAGCATTTT	CASRGIGQAGNQPQHF
TRBD1	-	TRBV12-3/TRBV12-4	TRBJ1-2	TGTGCCAGCAGACCAGGGGGCTCGAATGGCTACACCTTC	CASRPGGSNGYTF
TRBD2	-	TRBV7-3	TRBJ2-3	TGTGCCAGCAGCCCGACCGGGGCGGCGGGGGGATCCACAGATACGCAGTATTTT	CASSPTGAAGGSTDTQYF
-	few	TRBV27	TRBJ1-2	TGTGCCAGCAGGATGGGACGGACTAACTATGGCTACACCTTC	CASRMGRTNYGYTF
-	few	TRBV20-1	TRBJ1-2	TGCAGTGCTTGGAGGGTCGTAGATGGCTACACCTTC	CSAWRVVDGYTF
TRBD1	few	TRBV29-1	TRBJ2-7	TGCAGCGTTGATCCCGGACAGGGGTCCTACGAGCAGTACTTC	CSVDPGQGSYEQYF
TRBD1	large	TRBV27	TRBJ1-5	TGTGCCAGCAGTCCCAACAGGGGTCGTGGCAATCAGCCCCAGCATTTT	CASSPNRGRGNQPQHF
-	-	TRBV20-1	TRBJ1-3	TGCAGTGCCCGCCCCCCTCAGACGAGTTATCCTTTCTCTGGAAACACCATATATTTT	CSARPPQTSYPFSGNTIYF
TRBD1	few	TRBV7-9	TRBJ1-2	TGTGCCAGCAGCCCACAGGGGGTGAATGGCTACACCTTC	CASSPQGVNGYTF
-	few	TRBV27	TRBJ1-1	TGTGCCAGCAGTTCGAGCGGACGGATTGAAGCTTTCTTT	CASSSSGRIEAFF
TRBD1	few	TRBV24-1	TRBJ2-5	TGTGCCACCAGTGCGACAGGGATTGGGACCCAGTACTTC	CATSATGIGTQYF
-	few	TRBV7-3	TRBJ1-1	TGTGCCAGCAGCAAACTGGGTACTCCGAACACTGAAGCTTTCTTT	CASSKLGTPNTEAFF
-	-	TRBV29-1	TRBJ1-1	TGCAGCGTCTCAAAGACAGCTCAGAACACTGAAGCTTTCTTT	CSVSKTAQNTEAFF
-	few	TRBV7-9	TRBJ1-2	TGTGCCAGCATGCACCCCCTCGGGGGGTTCTATGGCTACACCTTC	CASMHPLGGFYGYTF
-	-	TRBV6-5	TRBJ1-5	TGTGCCAGCAGTTACAGCCAGGGCAATCAGCCCCAGCATTTT	CASSYSQGNQPQHF
-	-	TRBV7-3	TRBJ1-1	TGTGCCAGCAGCCCTCACGGCGGGGTTGGTGAAGCTTTCTTT	CASSPHGGVGEAFF
-	-	TRBV6-1	TRBJ1-1	TGTGCCAGCAGACAGAGGAACACTGAAGCTTTCTTT	CASRQRNTEAFF
-	-	TRBV5-4	TRBJ2-5	TGTGCCAGCAGCAGAAGTGAGTGGGAGACCCAGTACTTC	CASSRSEWETQYF
-	-	TRBV29-1	TRBJ1-2	TGCAGCGTCTACAGGTTAATCTATGGCTACACCTTC	CSVYRLIYGYTF
-	-	TRBV6-1	TRBJ2-5	TGTGCCAGCAGTGAAGAGACCCAGTACTTC	CASSEETQYF
-	-	TRBV6-1	TRBJ1-5	TGTGCCAGCAGTGAACAGGGACCGAGCAATCAGCCCCAGCATTTT	CASSEQGPSNQPQHF
-	few	TRBV7-9	TRBJ1-2	TGTGCCAGCAGTGGAAAGGGGACAATCTTCTATGGCTACACCTTC	CASSGKGTIFYGYTF
-	medium-sized	TRBV7-9	TRBJ1-1	TGTGCCAGCAGCTTACAGGACACTGAAGCTTTCTTT	CASSLQDTEAFF
-	few	TRBV27	TRBJ2-6	TGTGCCAGCGCGGGGAAAGCAATGGCAGGGGCCAACGTCCTGACTTTC	CASAGKAMAGANVLTF
-	few	TRBV6-1	TRBJ1-2	TGTGCCAGCAGACTCTCGAATTGGTCGAACGTCGTTATCTACTATGGCTACACCTTC	CASRLSNWSNVVIYYGYTF
-	medium-sized	TRBV20-1	TRBJ1-2	TGCAGTGCCACTTCAAACCGAGGTGATGGCTACACCTTC	CSATSNRGDGYTF
-	few	TRBV11-1	TRBJ1-1	TGTGCCAGCAGCTTGGGAGGGCGGATGAACACTGAAGCTTTCTTT	CASSLGGRMNTEAFF
TRBD1	few	TRBV5-1	TRBJ2-5	TGCGCCAGCAGCTTGCGGACAGGGGAAAAAGAGACCCAGTACTTC	CASSLRTGEKETQYF
-	few	TRBV7-6	TRBJ2-7	TGTGCCAGCAGCTTAGTAGGAGGGGCCACGCTAGTAGAGCAGTACTTC	CASSLVGGATLVEQYF
-	-	TRBV20-1	TRBJ1-1	TGCAGTGCTAGATCTCCTCTCCATCAGTACCCGAACACTGAAGCTTTCTTT	CSARSPLHQYPNTEAFF
TRBD1	-	TRBV7-8	TRBJ1-6	TGTGCCAGCAGCGTAGAGGGACAGGGTGGTTCACCCCTCCACTTT	CASSVEGQGGSPLHF
TRBD2	-	TRBV9	TRBJ2-3	TGTGCCAGCAGTCCCCTAGCGGGAAGCACAGATACGCAGTATTTT	CASSPLAGSTDTQYF
-	few	TRBV6-4	TRBJ2-3	TGTGCCAGCAGTCTGGCAGATACGCAGTATTTT	CASSLADTQYF
-	few	TRBV27	TRBJ1-6	TGTGCCACCTCCCAGGGGATTGGTAATTCACCCCTCCACTTT	CATSQGIGNSPLHF
-	few	TRBV2	TRBJ2-1	TGTGCCAGCAGTCGGCAGCCGGCCGATGAGCAGTTCTTC	CASSRQPADEQFF
TRBD1	few	TRBV7-9	TRBJ1-2	TGTGCCAGCAGCTTACCCGGGACAGGGAATGGCTACACCTTC	CASSLPGTGNGYTF
TRBD1	-	TRBV20-1	TRBJ2-1	TGCAGTGCTGGCAAGGGGGCTACCAATGAGCAGTTCTTC	CSAGKGATNEQFF
-	-	TRBV5-4	TRBJ1-2	TGTGCCAGCAGCTTCAAATCCCCCTCCAACTATGGCTACACCTTC	CASSFKSPSNYGYTF
-	few	TRBV10-3	TRBJ2-5	TGTGCCATCAGTGAGCAGGGAGGAAGAGAGACCCAGTACTTC	CAISEQGGRETQYF
-	-	TRBV7-3	TRBJ2-3	TGTGCCAGCAGCCCAGGGACATCTAGCACAGATACGCAGTATTTT	CASSPGTSSTDTQYF
TRBD1	few	TRBV27	TRBJ2-4	TGTGCCAGCAGTTTGAAAGGGGGCCGCATTCAGTACTTC	CASSLKGGRIQYF
-	few	TRBV28	TRBJ1-5	TGTGCCAGCAGTCCCCGCGATATTGGTAATCAGCCCCAGCATTTT	CASSPRDIGNQPQHF
TRBD1	few	TRBV6-1	TRBJ1-2	TGTGCCAGCAGTGCCTTACAGGGGGTTGGCGGGAATGGCTACACCTTC	CASSALQGVGGNGYTF
TRBD1	medium-sized	TRBV7-2	TRBJ1-2	TGTGCCAGCAGCTTAGTAGCGGGACAGGGGGCAGGAGGCTACACCTTC	CASSLVAGQGAGGYTF
-	-	TRBV20-1	TRBJ1-4	TGCAGTGCTAGACCGGGCCCACTGGGAGAAAAACTGTTTTTT	CSARPGPLGEKLFF
-	large	TRBV7-2	TRBJ2-5	TGTGCCAGCAGCTTAGTAGGGCAGTTAGAGACCCAGTACTTC	CASSLVGQLETQYF
-	medium-sized	TRBV6-1	TRBJ1-5	TGTGCCAGCACATGGGGGCCTCAGCCCCAGCATTTT	CASTWGPQPQHF